This TCR beta chain was captured in a study of glioma-infiltrating T cells after dendritic cell vaccination. Data came from immunoSEQ multiplex PCR; TCRdb stores just in-frame clones and leaves some out. The sample consists of around 100,000 clones, around 83% of them appearing once. Time point indicated: after dendritic cell vaccination, including at tumor progression/relapse. The germline CDR1 and CDR2 sequences are MNHNS and SASEGT. The CDR3 is made up of 14 amino acids. V was cut by 1 base and J by 4 bases, with 11 bases left in between. Specimen: blood, collected after dendritic cell vaccination. The TCR was taken from a human donor with glioblastoma. V and J are TRBV6-1 and TRBJ2-7; D might be TRBD2 (5 bases). The CDR3 bases are TGTGCCAGCAGTGAAGGAGGAGGTCGGTACGAGCAGTACTTC. Translation: CASSEGGGRYEQYF.